This TCR beta chain was sequenced in a study of cytomegalovirus exposure and HLA in healthy donors. PCR amplification relied on 60 Vbeta primers (plus 13 Jbeta primers). The table came from immunoSEQ multiplex PCR; TCRdb's copy has only in-frame clones and leaves some out. The sample holds some 130,000 clones, approximately 77% seen once. Germline V gene sequence: CDR1 SGDLS, CDR2 YYNGEE. Trimming removed 4 bases from V and 6 bases from J; junction bases left unmatched: 7. The CDR3 runs 15 residues. The chain employs TRBV9 and TRBJ2-1, with 10 bases lining up with TRBD1. Sequenced sample: PBMCs. This TCR was recovered from a woman in her thirties or forties in good health and CMV-seronegative. The CDR3 DNA follows: TGTGCCAGCAGCTCCCGGGACAGGGGAACCAATGAGCAGTTCTTC. Protein product: CASSSRDRGTNEQFF.